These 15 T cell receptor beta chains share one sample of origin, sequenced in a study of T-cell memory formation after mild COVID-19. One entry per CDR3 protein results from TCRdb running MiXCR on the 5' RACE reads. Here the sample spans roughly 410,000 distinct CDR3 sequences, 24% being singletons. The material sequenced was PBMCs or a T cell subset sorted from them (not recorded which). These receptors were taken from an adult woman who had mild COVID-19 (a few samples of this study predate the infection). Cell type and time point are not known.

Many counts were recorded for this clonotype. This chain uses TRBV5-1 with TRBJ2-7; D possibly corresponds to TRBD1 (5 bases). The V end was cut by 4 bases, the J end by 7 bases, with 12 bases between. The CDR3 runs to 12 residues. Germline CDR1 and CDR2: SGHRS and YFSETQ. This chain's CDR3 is CASSTRAGEQYF. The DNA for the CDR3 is TGCGCCAGCAGCACCAGGGCTGGGGAGCAGTACTTC.

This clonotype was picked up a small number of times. The chain's CDR3 is CATSDPRGGQETQYF. DNA of the CDR3: TGTGCCACCAGTGACCCGCGGGGGGGACAAGAGACCCAGTACTTC. The chain combines TRBV24-1 with TRBJ2-5, with 9 bases identical to TRBD2. With 4 bases clipped from V and 2 bases from J, the junction kept 4 bases outside the gene matches. The CDR3 length is 15 residues. The germline V gene encodes CDR1 KGHDR and CDR2 SFDVKD.

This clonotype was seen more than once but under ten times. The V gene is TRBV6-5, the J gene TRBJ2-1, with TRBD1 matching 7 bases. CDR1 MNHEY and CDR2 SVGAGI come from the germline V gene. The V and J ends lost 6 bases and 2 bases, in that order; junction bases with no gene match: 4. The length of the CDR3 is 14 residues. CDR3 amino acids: CASRRGTAYNEQFF. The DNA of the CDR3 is TGTGCCAGCAGAAGAGGGACAGCCTACAATGAGCAGTTCTTC.

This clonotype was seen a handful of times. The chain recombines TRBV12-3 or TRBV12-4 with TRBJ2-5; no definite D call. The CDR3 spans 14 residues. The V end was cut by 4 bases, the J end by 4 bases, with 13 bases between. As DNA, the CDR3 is TGTGCCAGCAGTTCTTCAAGAGCACTAGAGACCCAGTACTTC. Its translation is CASSSSRALETQYF.

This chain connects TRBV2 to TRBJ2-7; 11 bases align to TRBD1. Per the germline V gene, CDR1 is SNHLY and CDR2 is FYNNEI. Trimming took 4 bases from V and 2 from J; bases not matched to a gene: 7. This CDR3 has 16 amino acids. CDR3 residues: CASSVAPGQGAYEQYF. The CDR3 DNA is TGTGCCAGCAGTGTGGCTCCGGGACAGGGGGCCTACGAGCAGTACTTC.

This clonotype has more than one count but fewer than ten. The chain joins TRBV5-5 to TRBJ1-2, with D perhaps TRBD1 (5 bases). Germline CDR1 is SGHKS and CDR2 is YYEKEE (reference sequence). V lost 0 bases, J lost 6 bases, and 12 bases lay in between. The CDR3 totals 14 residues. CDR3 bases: TGTGCCAGCAGCTTGGGGGAGGGGCCCAATGGCTACACCTTC. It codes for CASSLGEGPNGYTF.

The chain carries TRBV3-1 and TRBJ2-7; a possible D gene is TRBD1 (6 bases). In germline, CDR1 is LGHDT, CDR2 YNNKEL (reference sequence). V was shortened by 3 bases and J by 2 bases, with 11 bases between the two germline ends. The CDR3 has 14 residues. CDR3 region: CASSHRGGAYEQYF. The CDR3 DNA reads TGTGCCAGCAGCCACAGGGGCGGCGCCTACGAGCAGTACTTC.

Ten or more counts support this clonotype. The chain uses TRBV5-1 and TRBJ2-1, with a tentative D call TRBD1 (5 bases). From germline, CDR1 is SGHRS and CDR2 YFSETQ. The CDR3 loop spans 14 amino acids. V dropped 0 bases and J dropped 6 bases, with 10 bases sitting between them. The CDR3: CASSLEQGSNEQFF. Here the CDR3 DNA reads TGCGCCAGCAGCTTGGAGCAGGGTTCCAATGAGCAGTTCTTC.

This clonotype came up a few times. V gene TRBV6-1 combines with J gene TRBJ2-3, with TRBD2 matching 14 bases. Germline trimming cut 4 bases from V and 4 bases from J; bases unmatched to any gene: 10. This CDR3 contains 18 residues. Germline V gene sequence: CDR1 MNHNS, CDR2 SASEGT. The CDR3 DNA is TGTGCCAGCAGTGCCCTGAATAGACTAGCGGGGGGGCCAGATACGCAGTATTTT. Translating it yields CASSALNRLAGGPDTQYF.

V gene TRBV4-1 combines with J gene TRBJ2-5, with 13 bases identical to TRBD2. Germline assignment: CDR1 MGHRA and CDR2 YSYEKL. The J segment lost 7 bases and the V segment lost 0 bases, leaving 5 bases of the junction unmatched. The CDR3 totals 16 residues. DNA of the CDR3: TGCGCCAGCAGCCAAGATCCAACTAGCGGGGGGGCGACCCAGTACTTC. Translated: CASSQDPTSGGATQYF.

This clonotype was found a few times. The CDR3 sequence is CASSLVRSGELFF. The CDR3 bases are TGCGCCAGCAGCTTGGTGCGATCCGGGGAGCTGTTTTTT. The chain couples TRBV5-1 to TRBJ2-2, with D uncertain. V lost 0 bases to trimming and J lost 6 bases, with 6 bases between them. Germline CDR1 reads SGHRS; CDR2 reads YFSETQ. The length of the CDR3 is 13 residues. Based on the CDR3 plus reference TRBV5-1 and TRBJ2-2, the full variable domain is KAGVTQTPRYLIKTRGQQVTLSCSPISGHRSVSWYQQTPGQGLQFLFEYFSETQRNKGNFPGRFSGRQFSNSRSEMNVSTLELGDSALYLCASSLVRSGELFFGEGSRLTVL.

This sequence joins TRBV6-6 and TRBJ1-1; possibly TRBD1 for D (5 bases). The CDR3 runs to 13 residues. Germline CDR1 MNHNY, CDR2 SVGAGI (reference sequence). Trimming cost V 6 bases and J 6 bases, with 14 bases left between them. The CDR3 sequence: CASRRDGNAEAFF. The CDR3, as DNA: TGTGCCAGCAGGCGGGACGGTAACGCTGAAGCTTTCTTT.

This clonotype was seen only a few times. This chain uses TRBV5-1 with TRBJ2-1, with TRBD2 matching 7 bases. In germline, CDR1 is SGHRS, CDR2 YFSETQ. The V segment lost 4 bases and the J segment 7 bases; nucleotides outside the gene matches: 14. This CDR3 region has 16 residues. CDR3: CASSAMMSGVGNEQFF. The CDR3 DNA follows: TGCGCCAGCAGCGCCATGATGAGCGGGGTTGGTAATGAGCAGTTCTTC.

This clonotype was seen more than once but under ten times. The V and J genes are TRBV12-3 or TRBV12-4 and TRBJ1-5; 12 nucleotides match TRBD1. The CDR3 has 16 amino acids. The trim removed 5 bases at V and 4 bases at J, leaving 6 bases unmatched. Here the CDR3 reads CASSNRDRGQNQPQHF. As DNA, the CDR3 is TGTGCCAGCAGTAACCGGGACAGGGGGCAGAATCAGCCCCAGCATTTT.

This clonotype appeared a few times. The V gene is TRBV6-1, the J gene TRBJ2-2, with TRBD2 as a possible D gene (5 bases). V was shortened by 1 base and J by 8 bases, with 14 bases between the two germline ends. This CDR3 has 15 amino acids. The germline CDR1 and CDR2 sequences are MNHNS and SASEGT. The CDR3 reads CASSEGRTVPGELFF. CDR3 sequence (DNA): TGTGCCAGCAGTGAAGGGCGGACTGTACCGGGGGAGCTGTTTTTT.